A single sample gave rise to the 11 T cell receptor beta chains below, sequenced in a study of regulatory T cells in long-lasting Graves disease. Libraries of TCR beta came from iRepertoire HTBI primers plus Arm-PCR of CDR3 regions. One entry per CDR3 protein results from TCRdb running MiXCR on the multiplex PCR reads. The table has around 470,000 distinct CDR3 sequences, 11% to 15% seen once; the top ten hold over 15%. Stated time point: newly diagnosed GD, antithyroid drugs for less than 3 months. RNA isolated from PBMCs was used to make the TCR library. The data were also submitted as part of a second study, on T cells in Graves' hyperthyroidism and ophthalmopathy.

The sequencing used peripheral blood mononuclear cells (PBMCs), collected at new diagnosis, from a patient treated with antithyroid drugs. Every receptor here comes from a woman aged 50 to 65 with Graves disease.

The table lists this clonotype with many counts. The chain recombines TRBV27 with TRBJ1-6; possibly TRBD1 for D (5 bases). V was clipped by 6 bases and J by 14 bases, with 23 bases between them. Germline values: CDR1 MNHEY, CDR2 SMNVEV (reference sequence). The CDR3 has 15 amino acids. The CDR3 here is CASSLSGTLTGTLHF. Written as DNA, the CDR3 is TGTGCCAGCAGCCTATCCGGGACTCTAACGGGTACCCTCCACTTT.

Ten or more counts support this clonotype. V usage is TRBV16 and J usage is TRBJ1-2; D is undetermined. The ends were cut back, 0 bases at V and 8 bases at J, with 10 bases in the middle. CDR3 length: 13 residues. In germline, CDR1 is KGHSY, CDR2 FQNENV. The CDR3 DNA sequence: TGTGCCAGCAGCCAATCGCAGGCCGAGGGCTACACCTTC. Amino acid sequence: CASSQSQAEGYTF.

This chain joins TRBV14 and TRBJ2-7; D ambiguous. CDR3 size: 16 residues. Trimming took 2 bases from V and 3 from J, leaving 17 bases between them. CDR1 and CDR2 from the germline V gene are SGHDN and FVKESK. Here the CDR3 DNA reads TGTGCCAGCAGCCAACAATACCCCGTAAATTACTACGAGCAGTACTTC. It codes for CASSQQYPVNYYEQYF.

The chain recombines TRBV6-1 with TRBJ1-1, with a weak D call TRBD1 (6 bases). Germline values: CDR1 MNHNS, CDR2 SASEGT. V shed 5 bases and J shed 4 bases, with 11 bases lying between them. The CDR3 covers 13 residues. CDR3 nucleotides: TGTGCCAGCAGTCAACAGGGAAGCACTGAAGCTTTCTTT. This translates into CASSQQGSTEAFF.

There are many counts of this clonotype. This chain links TRBV19 with TRBJ2-1; tentative D call: TRBD2 (6 bases). The CDR3 consists of 16 residues. Trimming stripped 7 bases from V and 0 bases from J, with 16 bases between. Per germline, CDR1 LNHDA and CDR2 SQIVND (reference sequence). For the CDR3, the DNA is TGTGCCAGTACCGATGGAGGGGCCGTCTCCTACAATGAGCAGTTCTTC. Its protein product is CASTDGGAVSYNEQFF.

The V and J genes are TRBV27 and TRBJ2-5, with a possible D match to TRBD2 (5 bases). V lost 4 bases to trimming and J lost 1 base, with 7 bases between them. CDR3 length: 13 residues. The germline CDR1 and CDR2 sequences are MNHEY and SMNVEV (reference sequence). CDR3 DNA sequence: TGTGCCAGCAGTTCCGGGGTCCAAGAGACCCAGTACTTC. This encodes CASSSGVQETQYF.

The chain couples TRBV28 to TRBJ2-1; D remains unclear. This CDR3 is built from 14 residues. In germline, CDR1 is MDHEN, CDR2 SYDVKM. The V gene lost 3 bases and the J gene lost 5 bases, with 11 bases spanning the gap. CDR3 nucleotide sequence: TGTGCCAGCAGTTTTGTGGGAAGGAACAATGAGCAGTTCTTC. It is translated as CASSFVGRNNEQFF.

This clonotype was recorded many times. The chain joins TRBV6-9 to TRBJ2-7; D possibly corresponds to TRBD1 (5 bases). Germline lookup yields CDR1 MNHGY and CDR2 SVAAGI. The V and J ends lost 3 bases and 4 bases respectively, with 10 bases between them. The CDR3 consists of 13 residues. The CDR3 spells CASSYSAGYEQYF. The CDR3 bases are TGTGCCAGCAGTTACTCTGCAGGGTACGAGCAGTACTTC.

This clonotype was seen many times. J is TRBJ2-1 and V is TRBV6-2 or TRBV6-3; unclear D gene. CDR1 MNHEY and CDR2 SVGEGT come from the germline V gene. Trimming shortened V by 6 bases and J by 7 bases, and 7 bases separated the two germline ends. There are 11 residues in the CDR3. The CDR3 protein is CASSHSNEQFF. CDR3 sequence (DNA): TGTGCCAGCAGCCACTCGAATGAGCAGTTCTTC.

This clonotype occurred many times. V gene TRBV6-2 or TRBV6-3 combines with J gene TRBJ2-3; the D is unclear. The CDR3 is made up of 14 amino acids. CDR1 is MNHEY, CDR2 SVGEGT, per germline. V lost 6 bases, J lost 0 bases, and 10 bases lay in between. The CDR3 reads CASRRRSSTDTQYF. In DNA, the CDR3 is TGTGCCAGCAGGAGAAGGTCTAGCACAGATACGCAGTATTTT.

The rearrangement joins TRBV11-2 to TRBJ2-2; D ambiguous. This CDR3 has 14 residues. V was shortened by 7 bases and J by 1 base, with 10 bases between the two germline ends. Germline assignment: CDR1 SGHAT and CDR2 FQNNGV. The CDR3 loop reads CASTRVWNTGELFF. The CDR3 coding sequence is TGTGCCAGCACCAGAGTGTGGAACACCGGGGAGCTGTTTTTT.